This T cell receptor beta chain was recorded in a study of OX40 agonist ivuxolimab in advanced cancers. Overall study findings and caveats: The study observed clonal expansion of CD4+ and CD8+ blood T cells by week 6 at 0.1 to 3.0 mg/kg.

The germline CDR1 and CDR2 sequences are SGHRS and YFSETQ. The CDR3 contains 15 residues. V shed 4 bases, J shed 3 bases, and the junction held 4 bases outside the gene matches. On this clone: Its antigen is unknown.

The protocol was immunoSEQ multiplex PCR, while the TCRdb copy is restricted to in-frame clones and leaves out a portion. The repertoire holds over 45,000 clones, with 65% to 85% as singletons. The chain uses TRBV5-1 and TRBJ1-5; 10 positions agree with TRBD1. This TCR came from an adult with an advanced solid tumor such as melanoma, head and neck, liver or kidney cancer. The sample was CD4+ or CD8+ T cells sorted from blood, taken in a trial of the OX40 agonist ivuxolimab. DNA for the CDR3: TGCGCCAGCAGCCCGGGACAGGGGATCAATCAGCCCCAGCATTTT. This sequence encodes CASSPGQGINQPQHF. Using reference TRBV5-1 and TRBJ1-5 for the parts outside the CDR3, the full variable domain is KAGVTQTPRYLIKTRGQQVTLSCSPISGHRSVSWYQQTPGQGLQFLFEYFSETQRNKGNFPGRFSGRQFSNSRSEMNVSTLELGDSALYLCASSPGQGINQPQHFGDGTRLSIL.